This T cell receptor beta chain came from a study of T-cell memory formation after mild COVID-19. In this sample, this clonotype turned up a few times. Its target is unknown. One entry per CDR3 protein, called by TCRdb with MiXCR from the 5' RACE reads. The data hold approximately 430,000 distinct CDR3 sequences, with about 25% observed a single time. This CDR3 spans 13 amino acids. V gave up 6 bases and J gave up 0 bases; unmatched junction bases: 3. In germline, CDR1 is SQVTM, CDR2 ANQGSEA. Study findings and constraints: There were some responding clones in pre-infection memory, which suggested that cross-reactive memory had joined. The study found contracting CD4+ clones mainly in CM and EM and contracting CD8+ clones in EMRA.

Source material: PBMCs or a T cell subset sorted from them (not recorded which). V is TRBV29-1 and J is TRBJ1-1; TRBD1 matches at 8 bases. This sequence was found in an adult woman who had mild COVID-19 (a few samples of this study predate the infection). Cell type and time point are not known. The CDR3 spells CSVGTGMNTEAFF. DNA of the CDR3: TGCAGCGTGGGGACAGGCATGAACACTGAAGCTTTCTTT. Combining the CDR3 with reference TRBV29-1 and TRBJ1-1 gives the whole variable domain SAVISQKPSRDICQRGTSLTIQCQVDSQVTMMFWYRQQPGQSLTLIATANQGSEATYESGFVIDKFPISRPNLTFSTLTVSNMSPEDSSIYLCSVGTGMNTEAFFGQGTRLTVV.